The clone carrying this T cell receptor (beta chain) was found many times. TCRdb fed the 5' RACE reads into MiXCR, producing one record per CDR3 protein. Counted here are just over 300,000 distinct CDR3 sequences, around 21% occurring once; the ten biggest clones make up roughly 3.6%. Germline CDR1 LGHDT, CDR2 YNNKEL (reference sequence). This CDR3 spans 11 amino acids. The V and J ends lost 1 base and 8 bases respectively, with 5 bases between them. The sample originates from a study of CD8 T cells in ankylosing spondylitis. The chain employs TRBV3-1 and TRBJ1-2; D is ambiguous. The TCR was taken from a female donor with ankylosing spondylitis or in good health (not recorded which). Sequencing was performed on blood, either unsorted or a sorted T cell fraction (not recorded which). CDR3 sequence: CASSQGGGYTF. As DNA, the CDR3 is TGTGCCAGCAGCCAAGGGGGAGGCTACACCTTC.